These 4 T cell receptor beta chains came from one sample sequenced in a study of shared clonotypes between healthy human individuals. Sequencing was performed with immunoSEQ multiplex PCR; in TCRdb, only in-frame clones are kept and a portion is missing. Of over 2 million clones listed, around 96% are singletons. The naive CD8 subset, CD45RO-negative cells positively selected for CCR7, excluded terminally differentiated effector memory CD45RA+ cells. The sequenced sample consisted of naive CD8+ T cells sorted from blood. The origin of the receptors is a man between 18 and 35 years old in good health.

CDR3 sequence: CASSVSTGSPNYEQYF. In DNA, the CDR3 is TGTGCCAGCAGCGTATCAACCGGGTCCCCTAACTACGAGCAGTACTTC. This chain uses TRBV9 with TRBJ2-7, with D hard to call. Germline CDR1 is SGDLS and CDR2 is YYNGEE. This CDR3 is built from 16 residues. Trimming removed 1 base at V and 3 bases at J, with 17 bases between.

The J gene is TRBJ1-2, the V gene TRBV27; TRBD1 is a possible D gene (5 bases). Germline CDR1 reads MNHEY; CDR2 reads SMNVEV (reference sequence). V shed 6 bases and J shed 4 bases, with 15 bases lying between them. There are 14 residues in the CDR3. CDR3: CASRTLQGAYGYTF. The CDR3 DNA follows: TGTGCCAGCAGAACGCTCCAGGGAGCCTATGGCTACACCTTC.

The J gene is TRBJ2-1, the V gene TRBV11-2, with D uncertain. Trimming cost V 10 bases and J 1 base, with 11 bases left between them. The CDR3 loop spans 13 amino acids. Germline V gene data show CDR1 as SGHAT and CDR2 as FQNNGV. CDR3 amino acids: CATQDPSYNEQFF. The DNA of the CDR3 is TGTGCCACCCAGGACCCTTCCTACAATGAGCAGTTCTTC. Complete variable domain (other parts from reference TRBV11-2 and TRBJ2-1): EAGVAQSPRYKIIEKRQSVAFWCNPISGHATLYWYQQILGQGPKLLIQFQNNGVVDDSQLPKDRFSAERLKGVDSTLKIQPAKLEDSAVYLCATQDPSYNEQFFGPGTRLTVL.

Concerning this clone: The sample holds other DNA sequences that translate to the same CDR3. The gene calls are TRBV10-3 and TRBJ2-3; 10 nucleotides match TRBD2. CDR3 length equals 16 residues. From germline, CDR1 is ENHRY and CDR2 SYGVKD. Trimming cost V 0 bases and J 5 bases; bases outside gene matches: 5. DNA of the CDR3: TGTGCCATCAGTGAGTCCCTAGCGGGAGAGTTAGATACGCAGTATTTT. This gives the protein CAISESLAGELDTQYF.